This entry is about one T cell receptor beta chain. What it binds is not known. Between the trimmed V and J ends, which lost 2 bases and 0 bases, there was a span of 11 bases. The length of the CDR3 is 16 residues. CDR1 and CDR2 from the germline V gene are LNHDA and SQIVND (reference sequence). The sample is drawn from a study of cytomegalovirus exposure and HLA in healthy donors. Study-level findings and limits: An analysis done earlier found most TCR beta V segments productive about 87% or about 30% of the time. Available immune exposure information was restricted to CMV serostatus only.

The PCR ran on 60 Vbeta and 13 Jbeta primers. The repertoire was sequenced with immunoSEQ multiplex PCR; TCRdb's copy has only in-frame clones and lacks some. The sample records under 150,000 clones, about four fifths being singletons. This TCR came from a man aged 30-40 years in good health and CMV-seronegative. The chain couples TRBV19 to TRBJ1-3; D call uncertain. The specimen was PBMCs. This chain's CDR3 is CASSISGQASGNTIYF. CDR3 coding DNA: TGTGCCAGTAGTATATCAGGCCAGGCCTCTGGAAACACCATATATTTT. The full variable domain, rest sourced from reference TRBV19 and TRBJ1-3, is DGGITQSPKYLFRKEGQNVTLSCEQNLNHDAMYWYRQDPGQGLRLIYYSQIVNDFQKGDIAEGYSVSREKKESFPLTVTSAQKNPTAFYLCASSISGQASGNTIYFGEGSWLTVV.